One T cell receptor (beta chain) is described in this entry. One end of the junction fails to match germline, which may point to a read error. This entry is derived from a study of blood T cell repertoires in COVID-19. Study as a whole: The samples span acute and convalescent COVID-19 from the United States, Italy and Spain.

Per the original data handling: Quantification of nucleated cells was approximated via reference gene primer amplification. Only in-frame clones appear in the TCRdb table, and some are missing; sequencing was by immunoSEQ multiplex PCR. V and J calls and clone size follow that table, whereas D and trimming were derived from the DNA. The data contain about 190,000 clones, around nine tenths of them singletons. Per the germline V gene, CDR1 is SGDLS and CDR2 is YYNGEE. The CDR3 is 10 amino acids. The chain combines TRBV9 with TRBJ1-3; 8 positions agree with TRBD1. The source is a man aged 18 to 35 with active or convalescent COVID-19. Source material: peripheral blood. The CDR3 here is CASSADRETF. The CDR3 coding sequence is TGTGCCAGCAGCGCGGACAGGGAGACATTT.